These 5 T cell receptor beta chains were all obtained from the same sample, sequenced in a study of T cells after yellow fever vaccination. MiXCR, run by TCRdb on the 5' RACE reads, gives a single entry per CDR3 protein. In the table there are 250,000 to 300,000 distinct CDR3 sequences, 5.2% of which are singletons. The sequencing here drew on CD4+ T cells sorted from PBMCs, taken on the day of the yellow fever booster vaccination. The receptor set was obtained from a man younger than 30 who received the YFV17D yellow fever vaccine.

The gene calls are TRBV24-1 and TRBJ2-5, with D unclear. The germline V gene has CDR1 KGHDR and CDR2 SFDVKD. The CDR3 is made up of 14 amino acids. V shed 3 bases and J shed 5 bases, with 12 bases lying between them. The CDR3 spells CATSDPRSAETQYF. DNA of the CDR3: TGTGCCACCAGTGATCCAAGGTCCGCTGAGACCCAGTACTTC.

This clonotype was counted a few times. The chain combines TRBV6-1 with TRBJ1-6; possible D gene TRBD1, 5 bases. Germline CDR1 MNHNS, CDR2 SASEGT. Trimming took off 2 bases at V and 7 bases at J, with 12 bases between the two ends. There are 15 residues in the CDR3. The CDR3 nucleotides read TGTGCCAGCAGTGAAAGGCCCCAGGGAAATTCACCCCTCCACTTT. This sequence encodes CASSERPQGNSPLHF.

This clonotype has just a few counts. The chain employs TRBV4-3 and TRBJ1-1; 8 bases match TRBD1. Trimming took 1 base from V and 1 from J; bases not matched to a gene: 14. In germline, CDR1 is LGHNA, CDR2 YSLEER. The CDR3 extends over 19 amino acids. Here the CDR3 DNA reads TGCGCCAGCAGCCAAGGGTTCGTTCAGGGGGCTTGGGAGAACACTGAAGCTTTCTTT. Translation gives CASSQGFVQGAWENTEAFF.

The rearrangement uses TRBV29-1 and TRBJ2-2, with D unclear. The germline V and J ends were trimmed by 4 bases and 3 bases, with 6 bases remaining between them. Germline loops: CDR1 SQVTM, CDR2 ANQGSEA. The CDR3 totals 12 residues. The CDR3 is CSVVVYTGELFF. In DNA, the CDR3 is TGCAGCGTTGTTGTCTACACCGGGGAGCTGTTTTTT.

This clonotype was seen at least ten times. The rearrangement joins TRBV21-1 to TRBJ2-1. TRBV21-1 is a pseudogene. The CDR3 sequence is 17 residues long. The CDR3 is CASSKALRGSSYNEQFF. The CDR3 DNA reads TGTGCCAGCAGCAAAGCGCTTCGCGGAAGCTCCTACAATGAGCAGTTCTTC.